The present entry profiles one T cell receptor beta chain with its context. Its antigen is as yet unknown. The junction differs from germline at one of its ends, possibly a read error. The data belong to a study of early T cells in non-severe SARS-CoV-2 infection. Study overall: Bulk RNA isolated from unsorted whole blood underwent sequencing; chains were not paired. Study-wide points: Comparison of clonotypes with VDJdb favored anti-spike CD8 responses while missing private and CD4 specificities.

Germline values: CDR1 SQVTM, CDR2 ANQGSEA. This CDR3 has 14 amino acids. Individual cDNA molecules each received unique molecular identifiers attached to them. TCRdb recomputed calls from the 5' RACE reads with MiXCR, one row per CDR3 protein. The sample consists of tens of thousands of distinct CDR3 sequences, around 10% of them appearing once. This TCR came from an adult who was a healthcare worker with PCR-confirmed SARS-CoV-2 infection or an uninfected control (not recorded which). The rearrangement joins TRBV29-1 to TRBJ2-1, with 8 bases identical to TRBD1. The source was whole blood, collected at baseline. The CDR3: CSAEGTGTYNEQFF. CDR3 bases: TGCAGCGCTGAAGGGACAGGAACCTACAATGAGCAGTTCTTC.